The 28 T cell receptor beta chains in this list originate from one sample, sequenced in a study of shared clonotypes between healthy human individuals. Assay used: immunoSEQ multiplex PCR; TCRdb lists only in-frame clones, some missing. The sample holds roughly 500,000 clones, 90% to 97% seen once. The source material was naive CD4+ T cells sorted from blood. The sample's subset: CD45RA+ positively selected. The source of these receptors is a woman aged 30 to 39 in good health.

This chain uses TRBV28 with TRBJ1-5, with 10 bases matching TRBD1. There are 16 residues in the CDR3. Losses at the gene ends were 5 bases for V and 6 bases for J; bases not matched to a gene: 10. Per the germline V gene, CDR1 is MDHEN and CDR2 is SYDVKM. For the CDR3, the DNA is TGTGCCAGCAGTACAAATAGTTGGGACAGGGGTCAGCCCCAGCATTTT. Protein sequence: CASSTNSWDRGQPQHF.

V and J are TRBV30 and TRBJ1-3; a possible D gene is TRBD1 (6 bases). The V gene's germline CDR1 is GTSNPN and CDR2 SVGIG (reference sequence). The V gene lost 1 base and the J gene lost 0 bases, with 10 bases spanning the gap. The length of the CDR3 is 15 residues. The CDR3 sequence is CAWSADRISGNTIYF. CDR3 DNA sequence: TGTGCCTGGAGTGCCGACAGGATCTCTGGAAACACCATATATTTT.

This sequence joins TRBV11-1 and TRBJ1-1, with D unclear. Germline V lookup: CDR1 SGHAT, CDR2 FQDESV (reference sequence). CDR3 length: 13 amino acids. Trimming left V 8 bases short and J 6 bases short, with 16 bases between. The CDR3 DNA reads TGTGCCAGCCAGAGGGAGATTGGTGCTGAAGCTTTCTTT. Translating it yields CASQREIGAEAFF.

The chain is built from TRBV5-1 and TRBJ2-7; 12 nucleotides match TRBD1. The CDR3 length is 14 residues. Per the germline V gene, CDR1 is SGHRS and CDR2 is YFSETQ. Unmatched junction bases numbered 6, after V lost 6 bases and J lost 5 bases. The CDR3 is CASKEGTGGNEQYF. The CDR3 bases are TGCGCCAGCAAGGAAGGGACAGGGGGCAACGAGCAGTACTTC.

The chain uses TRBV4-1 and TRBJ1-4; D is undetermined. The CDR3 sequence is 14 residues long. V was cut by 5 bases and J by 3 bases, with 10 bases left in between. Germline V gene sequence: CDR1 MGHRA, CDR2 YSYEKL. The CDR3, as DNA: TGCGCCAGCAGCTCTCTCGGCGCTAATGAAAAACTGTTTTTT. Its translation: CASSSLGANEKLFF.

Concerning this clone: At one end, the junction sequence differs from germline, possibly due to a read error. The chain recombines TRBV2 with TRBJ2-1, with D uncertain. The CDR3 totals 13 residues. Germline V gives CDR1 SNHLY, CDR2 FYNNEI. The CDR3 protein is CASSDLGVDEQLF. The CDR3 nucleotides are TGTGCCAGCAGTGACCTTGGAGTCGATGAGCAGCTCTTC.

A word on this clone: At the DNA level, this CDR3 is encoded by other sequences in the same sample as well. The chain recombines TRBV5-1 with TRBJ2-2, with D possibly called TRBD1 or TRBD2 (5 bases each). The germline V gene has CDR1 SGHRS and CDR2 YFSETQ. V lost 0 bases to trimming and J lost 4 bases, with 10 bases between them. This CDR3 contains 15 residues. Here the CDR3 DNA reads TGCGCCAGCAGCTTGGCAGGGAGTAGCACCGGGGAGCTGTTTTTT. Residues: CASSLAGSSTGELFF.

The rearrangement uses TRBV7-9 and TRBJ2-1; 11 bases agree with TRBD2. The CDR3 is 15 amino acids. Germline values: CDR1 SEHNR, CDR2 FQNEAQ (reference sequence). V was clipped by 5 bases and J by 6 bases; unmatched bases: 6. CDR3 coding DNA: TGTGCCAGCAGCCCTAGCGGGAGGATAGGCAATGAGCAGTTCTTC. It codes for CASSPSGRIGNEQFF. The whole variable domain, remainder taken from reference TRBV7-9 and TRBJ2-1, is DTGVSQNPRHKITKRGQNVTFRCDPISEHNRLYWYRQTLGQGPEFLTYFQNEAQLEKSRLLSDRFSAERPKGSFSTLEIQRTEQGDSAMYLCASSPSGRIGNEQFFGPGTRLTVL.

V usage is TRBV28 and J usage is TRBJ2-1; weak D call: TRBD1 (6 bases). The germline V and J ends were trimmed by 6 bases and 7 bases, with 22 bases remaining between them. There are 16 residues in the CDR3. Per the germline V gene, CDR1 is MDHEN and CDR2 is SYDVKM. The CDR3 bases are TGTGCCAGCAGACAAACAGGGAAAGGGTCGTCTAATGAGCAGTTCTTC. This codes for CASRQTGKGSSNEQFF.

V is TRBV5-1 and J is TRBJ2-1, with 8 bases identical to TRBD1. This CDR3 is 12 amino acids long. The germline V gene has CDR1 SGHRS and CDR2 YFSETQ. The trim removed 7 bases at V and 5 bases at J, leaving 2 bases unmatched. The CDR3 sequence: CASSTGDNEQFF. CDR3 DNA: TGCGCCAGCTCGACAGGGGACAATGAGCAGTTCTTC.

The J gene is TRBJ1-2, the V gene TRBV6-5; D remains ambiguous. The V end lost 2 bases, the J end lost 8 bases, and 9 bases lay between the germline ends. This CDR3 is built from 12 residues. Germline CDR1 reads MNHEY; CDR2 reads SVGAGI. CDR3 residues: CASSYKSGGYTF. The CDR3 coding sequence is TGTGCCAGCAGTTACAAATCTGGGGGCTACACCTTC.

The genes are TRBV6-5 and TRBJ2-7, with D hard to call. The CDR3 covers 14 residues. Germline V gene data show CDR1 as MNHEY and CDR2 as SVGAGI. With 5 bases removed from V and 7 bases from J, the gap between germline ends came to 18 bases. CDR3 sequence (DNA): TGTGCCAGCAGTACCGAGCGTAGGGTCGGGGAGCAGTACTTC. Amino acid sequence: CASSTERRVGEQYF.

This sequence joins TRBV2 and TRBJ2-1; 10 bases line up with TRBD2. The germline gives CDR1 SNHLY, CDR2 FYNNEI. V was pared by 6 bases and J by 6 bases, with 5 bases of the junction left unmatched. This CDR3 is 14 amino acids long. CDR3 nucleotides: TGTGCCAGCAGCCTAGCGGGAGACACCAATGAGCAGTTCTTC. Translated: CASSLAGDTNEQFF.

V and J are TRBV6-4 and TRBJ2-3; 7 nucleotides line up with TRBD1. CDR1 and CDR2 from the germline V gene are MRHNA and SNTAGT. CDR3 length: 18 amino acids. The junction had 18 bases not matched to a gene; V was cut back by 3 bases and J by 6 bases. CDR3 sequence (DNA): TGTGCCAGCAGTGAAGACCTTGTGCTAGGGACAGTTGGGGATACGCAGTATTTT. Its protein is CASSEDLVLGTVGDTQYF.

This chain uses TRBV18 with TRBJ1-5, with a tentative D call TRBD1 (6 bases). Germline V CDR1 and CDR2: KGHSH, LQKENI. The V end lost 6 bases, the J end lost 4 bases, and 16 bases lay between the germline ends. The CDR3 consists of 15 residues. Here the CDR3 DNA reads TGTGCCAGCTCTCCTCCGGGGGGCGGGAATCAGCCCCAGCATTTT. Protein: CASSPPGGGNQPQHF.

This rearrangement joins TRBV10-3 to TRBJ2-7, with D maybe TRBD1 (5 bases). The CDR3 consists of 11 residues. CDR1 and CDR2 (germline): ENHRY, SYGVKD. Trimming stripped 6 bases from V and 7 bases from J, with 10 bases between. CDR3 sequence (DNA): TGTGCCATCAGCGCCGGACAAGAGCAGTACTTC. It is translated as CAISAGQEQYF.

The genes are TRBV5-1 and TRBJ1-1; D possibly corresponds to TRBD1 (5 bases). V gave up 2 bases and J gave up 1 base, with 12 bases separating them. This CDR3 region has 15 residues. Germline CDR1 reads SGHRS; CDR2 reads YFSETQ. CDR3 sequence (DNA): TGCGCCAGCAGCTTTTTCCCCGACAGGAACACTGAAGCTTTCTTT. Residues: CASSFFPDRNTEAFF.

This chain connects TRBV28 to TRBJ2-5; D gene unclear. The CDR3 contains 13 residues. V lost 6 bases and J 2 bases, leaving 10 bases between the germline ends. Germline-derived CDR1 and CDR2 are MDHEN and SYDVKM. The CDR3 region has the DNA TGTGCCAGCAGCCGGGCTTTACAAGAGACCCAGTACTTC. It translates to CASSRALQETQYF.

As for this clone: This same CDR3 is encoded by further DNA sequences in the sample. CDR3 DNA: TGTGCCAGCAGCGTAGGTAGCGGGAGACCTTACGAGCAGTACTTC. Its protein is CASSVGSGRPYEQYF. The chain recombines TRBV9 with TRBJ2-7; 9 bases map to TRBD2. CDR3 length: 15 residues. Per the germline V gene, CDR1 is SGDLS and CDR2 is YYNGEE. V shed 0 bases, J shed 4 bases, and the junction held 5 bases outside the gene matches.

This chain's CDR3 is CASSQVARVYEQYF. The CDR3, as DNA: TGTGCCAGCAGCCAAGTCGCGCGGGTGTACGAGCAGTACTTC. The chain is built from TRBV14 and TRBJ2-7, with D perhaps matching TRBD2 (5 bases). The germline V and J ends were trimmed by 1 base and 4 bases, with 11 bases remaining between them. Per germline, CDR1 SGHDN and CDR2 FVKESK. The CDR3 is 14 amino acids.

J is TRBJ2-2 and V is TRBV7-9, with D maybe TRBD1 (6 bases). The CDR3 totals 15 residues. Germline V lookup: CDR1 SEHNR, CDR2 FQNEAQ (reference sequence). Trimming removed 8 bases at V and 4 bases at J, with 17 bases between. CDR3 sequence reads: CASFPRTDPTGELFF. The CDR3 DNA reads as TGTGCCAGCTTTCCCCGGACAGATCCCACCGGGGAGCTGTTTTTT.

The table lists this clone with a few counts. Other DNA sequences in this specimen translate into the identical CDR3. This rearrangement joins TRBV28 to TRBJ2-7; D not resolved. The CDR3 loop spans 11 amino acids. CDR1 is MDHEN, CDR2 SYDVKM, per germline. With 6 bases removed from V and 3 bases from J, the gap between germline ends came to 6 bases. CDR3 in DNA: TGTGCCAGCAGCCTCAACTACGAGCAGTACTTC. Residues: CASSLNYEQYF.

The chain joins TRBV10-1 to TRBJ2-7, with D uncertain. Germline CDR1 is WNHNN and CDR2 is SYGVQD (reference sequence). This CDR3 is built from 13 residues. V lost 2 bases and J lost 5, with 10 bases in between. CDR3: CASSEQRFNEQYF. As DNA, the CDR3 is TGCGCCAGCAGTGAGCAGCGCTTTAACGAGCAGTACTTC.

V gene TRBV9 combines with J gene TRBJ2-1, with TRBD2 matching over 14 bases. After removal of 4 bases from V and 10 bases from J, the junction contained 7 bases not matched to a gene. CDR3 size: 15 residues. Germline-derived CDR1 and CDR2 are SGDLS and YYNGEE. The CDR3 loop is CASSPGTSGSWEQFF. The CDR3 bases are TGTGCCAGCAGCCCGGGGACTAGCGGGAGTTGGGAGCAGTTCTTC.

The chain uses TRBV18 and TRBJ2-5; 8 nucleotides line up with TRBD1. The J call may be incorrect, as the DNA end agrees better with TRBJ2-7. This CDR3 region has 15 residues. CDR1 and CDR2 from the germline V gene are KGHSH and LQKENI. The CDR3 sequence: CASSPQDRGLLEQYF. Here the CDR3 DNA reads TGTGCCAGCTCACCACAAGACAGGGGCCTCCTCGAGCAGTACTTC.

V usage is TRBV6-6 and J usage is TRBJ1-2, with D perhaps TRBD1 (5 bases). Between the trimmed V and J ends, which lost 7 bases and 8 bases, there was a span of 17 bases. This CDR3 has 13 residues. Per germline, CDR1 MNHNY and CDR2 SVGAGI (reference sequence). The CDR3 DNA reads as TGTGCCAGCAACTACCGTTCAGGGTTCGGCTACACCTTC. Protein sequence: CASNYRSGFGYTF.

This chain connects TRBV7-9 to TRBJ1-4; no firm D call. The germline V gene encodes CDR1 SEHNR and CDR2 FQNEAQ (reference sequence). V dropped 5 bases and J dropped 2 bases, with 18 bases sitting between them. The CDR3 is 17 amino acids. DNA for the CDR3: TGTGCCAGCAGCGACCTTTGGCCCATAGCGACTAATGAAAAACTGTTTTTT. As protein: CASSDLWPIATNEKLFF.

This chain uses TRBV5-1 with TRBJ2-2, with D possibly matching TRBD2 (6 bases). V was shortened by 0 bases and J by 4 bases, with 16 bases between the two germline ends. The CDR3 has 17 residues. The germline gives CDR1 SGHRS, CDR2 YFSETQ. CDR3 residues: CASSLVGRGKVTGELFF. The CDR3 nucleotides read TGCGCCAGCAGCTTGGTCGGCCGGGGGAAGGTCACCGGGGAGCTGTTTTTT. Complete variable domain (other parts from reference TRBV5-1 and TRBJ2-2): KAGVTQTPRYLIKTRGQQVTLSCSPISGHRSVSWYQQTPGQGLQFLFEYFSETQRNKGNFPGRFSGRQFSNSRSEMNVSTLELGDSALYLCASSLVGRGKVTGELFFGEGSRLTVL.